This TCR beta chain was observed in a study of cytomegalovirus exposure and HLA in healthy donors. The study, taken as a whole, reports: Information on immune exposure was restricted to one variable (CMV serostatus).

Notes on this clone: Its specificity is not known.

The CDR3 spans 14 residues. With 3 bases removed from V and 3 bases from J, the gap between germline ends came to 11 bases. Per germline, CDR1 LNHNV and CDR2 YYDKDF (reference sequence). Primers: 60 Vbeta forward and 13 Jbeta reverse. Profiled with immunoSEQ multiplex PCR; TCRdb holds only in-frame clones, not every one. The sample gives about 160,000 clones, approximately 75% of which show up once; about 4% is in the top ten. The gene calls are TRBV15 and TRBJ1-1, with TRBD1 as a possible D gene (5 bases). The sample taken for sequencing was PBMCs. The clonotype originates from a man aged 25-45 years in good health and CMV-seropositive. Here the CDR3 reads CATSRGRRDTEAFF. The DNA of the CDR3 is TGTGCCACCAGCAGGGGGCGTAGGGACACTGAAGCTTTCTTT.